The clone carrying this TCR beta chain was found many times. Antigen: not known. The data stem from a study of T cells in Graves' hyperthyroidism and ophthalmopathy. V lost 2 bases, J lost 2 bases, and 7 bases lay in between. Germline CDR1 is ENHRY and CDR2 is SYGVKD. The CDR3 has 14 amino acids. Regarding the study as a whole: From stable hyperthyroidism, ophthalmopathy was set apart by a 13 V-J model.

Amplification targeted TCR beta CDR3 regions from RNA transcripts. The study used the HTBI primer set for a first-round RT-PCR of the TCR CDR3. TCRdb re-called the multiplex PCR reads with MiXCR, one entry per CDR3 protein. The table records almost 600,000 distinct CDR3 sequences, about half of them present only once. Sequencing input: peripheral blood or thyroid tissue (not recorded which). V is TRBV10-3 and J is TRBJ1-5; D remains ambiguous. The clonotype was recovered from a woman between 18 and 29 years old with Graves' hyperthyroidism. The CDR3 loop is CAISEGIGNQPQHF. In DNA, the CDR3 is TGTGCCATCAGTGAGGGGATCGGCAATCAGCCCCAGCATTTT.